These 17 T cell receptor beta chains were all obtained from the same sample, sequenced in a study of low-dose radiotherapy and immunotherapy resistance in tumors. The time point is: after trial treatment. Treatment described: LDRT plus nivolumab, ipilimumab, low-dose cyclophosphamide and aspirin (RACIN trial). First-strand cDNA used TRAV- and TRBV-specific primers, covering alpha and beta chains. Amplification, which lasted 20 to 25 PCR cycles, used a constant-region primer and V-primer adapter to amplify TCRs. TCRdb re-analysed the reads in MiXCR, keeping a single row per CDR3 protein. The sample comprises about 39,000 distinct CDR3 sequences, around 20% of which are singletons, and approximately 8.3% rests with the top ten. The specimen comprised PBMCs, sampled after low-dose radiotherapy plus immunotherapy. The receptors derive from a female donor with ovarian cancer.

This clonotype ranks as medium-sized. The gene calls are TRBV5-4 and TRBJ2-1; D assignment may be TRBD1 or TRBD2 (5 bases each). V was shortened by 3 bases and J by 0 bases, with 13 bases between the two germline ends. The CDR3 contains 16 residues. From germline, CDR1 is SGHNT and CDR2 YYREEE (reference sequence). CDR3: CASSYGTPDSYNEQFF. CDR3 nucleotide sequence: TGTGCCAGCAGCTACGGGACGCCCGACTCCTACAATGAGCAGTTCTTC.

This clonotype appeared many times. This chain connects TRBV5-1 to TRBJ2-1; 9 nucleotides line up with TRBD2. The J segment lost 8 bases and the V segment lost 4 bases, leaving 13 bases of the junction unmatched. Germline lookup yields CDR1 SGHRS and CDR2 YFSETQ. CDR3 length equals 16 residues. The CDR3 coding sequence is TGCGCCAGCAGCCGAGGGGGCGGGAGGGCCTTCGATGAGCAGTTCTTC. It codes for CASSRGGGRAFDEQFF.

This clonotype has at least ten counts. This CDR3 reads CASSPGQGVLAFF. In DNA form, the CDR3 reads TGTGCCAGCAGTCCGGGACAGGGGGTTTTGGCTTTCTTT. The chain carries TRBV12-3 or TRBV12-4 and TRBJ1-1, with 11 bases identical to TRBD1. V lost 5 bases to trimming and J lost 11 bases; unmatched junction nucleotides: 7. The CDR3 covers 13 residues.

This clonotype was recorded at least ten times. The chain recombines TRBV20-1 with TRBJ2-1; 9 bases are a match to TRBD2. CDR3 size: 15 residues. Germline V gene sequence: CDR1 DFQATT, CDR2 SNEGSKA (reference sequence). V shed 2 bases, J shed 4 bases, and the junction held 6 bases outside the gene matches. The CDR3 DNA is TGCAGTGCTAGACTAGCGGGGCTCCCATACAATGAGCAGTTCTTC. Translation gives CSARLAGLPYNEQFF.

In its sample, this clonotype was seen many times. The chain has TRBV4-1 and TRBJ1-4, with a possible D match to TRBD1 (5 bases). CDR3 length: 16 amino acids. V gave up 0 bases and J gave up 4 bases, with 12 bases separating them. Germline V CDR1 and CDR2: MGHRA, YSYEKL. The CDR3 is CASSQEFTGNNEKLFF. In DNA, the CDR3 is TGCGCCAGCAGCCAAGAATTTACAGGAAATAATGAAAAACTGTTTTTT.

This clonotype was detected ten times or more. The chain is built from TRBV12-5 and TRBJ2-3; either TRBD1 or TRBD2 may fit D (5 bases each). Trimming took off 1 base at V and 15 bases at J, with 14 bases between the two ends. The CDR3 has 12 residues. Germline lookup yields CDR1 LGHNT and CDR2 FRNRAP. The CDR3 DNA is TGTGCTAGTGGTTTGGAACGGGACCTCCCTTATTTT. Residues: CASGLERDLPYF.

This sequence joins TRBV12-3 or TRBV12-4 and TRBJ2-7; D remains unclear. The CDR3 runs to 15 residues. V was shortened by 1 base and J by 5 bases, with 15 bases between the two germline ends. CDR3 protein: CASSLGGRTPNEQYF. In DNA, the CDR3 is TGTGCCAGCAGTTTAGGTGGGCGAACTCCTAACGAGCAGTACTTC.

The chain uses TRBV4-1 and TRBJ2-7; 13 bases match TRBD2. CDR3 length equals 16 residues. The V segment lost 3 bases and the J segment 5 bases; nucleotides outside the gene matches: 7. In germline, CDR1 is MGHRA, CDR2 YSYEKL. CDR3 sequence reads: CASSHQLAGGLHEQYF. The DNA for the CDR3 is TGCGCCAGCAGCCATCAACTAGCGGGAGGGCTCCACGAGCAGTACTTC.

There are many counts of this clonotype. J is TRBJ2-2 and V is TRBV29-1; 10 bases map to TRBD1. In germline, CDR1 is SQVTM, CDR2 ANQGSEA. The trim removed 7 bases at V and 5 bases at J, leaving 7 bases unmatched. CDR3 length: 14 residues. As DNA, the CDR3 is TGCAGCGCCTCAGGACAGGGGGGGACCGGGGAGCTGTTTTTT. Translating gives CSASGQGGTGELFF.

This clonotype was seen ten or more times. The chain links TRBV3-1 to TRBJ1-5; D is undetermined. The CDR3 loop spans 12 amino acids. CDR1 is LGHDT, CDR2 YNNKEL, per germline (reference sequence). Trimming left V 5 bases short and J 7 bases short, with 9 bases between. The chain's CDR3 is CASSDAGQPQHF. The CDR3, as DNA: TGTGCCAGCAGCGACGCGGGACAGCCCCAGCATTTT.

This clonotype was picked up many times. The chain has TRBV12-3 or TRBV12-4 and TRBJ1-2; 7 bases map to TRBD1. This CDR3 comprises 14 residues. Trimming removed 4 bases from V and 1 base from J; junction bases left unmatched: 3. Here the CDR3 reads CASSWDRDNYGYTF. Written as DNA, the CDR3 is TGTGCCAGCAGTTGGGACAGAGATAACTATGGCTACACCTTC.

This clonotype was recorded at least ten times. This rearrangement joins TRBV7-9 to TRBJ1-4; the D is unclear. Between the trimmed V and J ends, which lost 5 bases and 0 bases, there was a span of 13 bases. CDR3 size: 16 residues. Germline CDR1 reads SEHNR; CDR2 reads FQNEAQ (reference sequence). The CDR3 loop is CASSPPRVATNEKLFF. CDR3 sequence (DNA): TGTGCCAGCAGCCCCCCGAGGGTTGCAACTAATGAAAAACTGTTTTTT. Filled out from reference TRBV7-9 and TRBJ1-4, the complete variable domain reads DTGVSQNPRHKITKRGQNVTFRCDPISEHNRLYWYRQTLGQGPEFLTYFQNEAQLEKSRLLSDRFSAERPKGSFSTLEIQRTEQGDSAMYLCASSPPRVATNEKLFFGSGTQLSVL.

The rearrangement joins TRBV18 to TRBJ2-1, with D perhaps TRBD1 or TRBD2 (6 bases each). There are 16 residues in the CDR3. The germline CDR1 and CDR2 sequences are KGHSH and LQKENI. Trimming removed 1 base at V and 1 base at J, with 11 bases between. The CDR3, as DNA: TGTGCCAGCTCACCACGGGGGGCGTCATCCTACAATGAGCAGTTCTTC. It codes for CASSPRGASSYNEQFF. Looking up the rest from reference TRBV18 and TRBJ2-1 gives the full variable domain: NAGVMQNPRHLVRRRGQEARLRCSPMKGHSHVYWYRQLPEEGLKFMVYLQKENIIDESGMPKERFSAEFPKEGPSILRIQQVVRGDSAAYFCASSPRGASSYNEQFFGPGTRLTVL.

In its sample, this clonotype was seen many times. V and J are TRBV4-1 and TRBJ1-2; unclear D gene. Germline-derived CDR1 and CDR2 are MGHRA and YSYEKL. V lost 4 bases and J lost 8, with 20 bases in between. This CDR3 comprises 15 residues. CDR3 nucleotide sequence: TGCGCCAGCAGCCGCCTTCCCCTAGAATCTTTGGGCTACACCTTC. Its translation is CASSRLPLESLGYTF.

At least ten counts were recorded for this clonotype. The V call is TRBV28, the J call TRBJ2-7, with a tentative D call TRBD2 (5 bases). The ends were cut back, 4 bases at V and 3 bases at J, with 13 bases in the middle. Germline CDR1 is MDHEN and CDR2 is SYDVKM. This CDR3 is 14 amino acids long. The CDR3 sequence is CASSSQEGDYEQYF. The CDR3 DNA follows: TGTGCCAGCAGTTCCCAAGAGGGTGACTACGAGCAGTACTTC.

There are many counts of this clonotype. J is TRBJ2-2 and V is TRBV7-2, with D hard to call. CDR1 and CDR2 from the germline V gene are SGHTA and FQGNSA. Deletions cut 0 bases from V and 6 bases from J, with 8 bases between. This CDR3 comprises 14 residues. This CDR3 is CASSLAQVAGELFF. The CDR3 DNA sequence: TGTGCCAGCAGCTTAGCTCAGGTCGCCGGGGAGCTGTTTTTT.

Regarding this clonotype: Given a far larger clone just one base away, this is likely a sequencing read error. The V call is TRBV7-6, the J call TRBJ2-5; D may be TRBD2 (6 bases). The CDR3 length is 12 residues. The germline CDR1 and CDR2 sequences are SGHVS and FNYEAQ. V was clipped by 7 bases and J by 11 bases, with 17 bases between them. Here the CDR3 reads CASTTQSGEQYF. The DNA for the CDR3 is TGTGCCAGCACCACCCAATCGGGGGAGCAGTACTTC.